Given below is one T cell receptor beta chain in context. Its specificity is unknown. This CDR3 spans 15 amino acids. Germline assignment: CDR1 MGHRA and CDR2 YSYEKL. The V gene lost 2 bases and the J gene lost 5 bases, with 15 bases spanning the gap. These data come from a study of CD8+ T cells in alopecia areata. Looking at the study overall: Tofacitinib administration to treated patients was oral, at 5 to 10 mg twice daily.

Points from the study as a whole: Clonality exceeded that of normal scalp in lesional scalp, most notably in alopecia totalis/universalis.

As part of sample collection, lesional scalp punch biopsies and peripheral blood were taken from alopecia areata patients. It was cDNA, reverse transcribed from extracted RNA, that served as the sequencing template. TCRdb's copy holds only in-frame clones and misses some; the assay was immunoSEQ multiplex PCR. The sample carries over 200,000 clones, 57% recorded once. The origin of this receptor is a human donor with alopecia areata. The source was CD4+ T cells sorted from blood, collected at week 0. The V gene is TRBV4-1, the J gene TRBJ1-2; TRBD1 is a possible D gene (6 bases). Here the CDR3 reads CASSQLPGAYYGYTF. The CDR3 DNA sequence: TGCGCCAGCAGCCAACTACCGGGGGCTTATTATGGCTACACCTTC.